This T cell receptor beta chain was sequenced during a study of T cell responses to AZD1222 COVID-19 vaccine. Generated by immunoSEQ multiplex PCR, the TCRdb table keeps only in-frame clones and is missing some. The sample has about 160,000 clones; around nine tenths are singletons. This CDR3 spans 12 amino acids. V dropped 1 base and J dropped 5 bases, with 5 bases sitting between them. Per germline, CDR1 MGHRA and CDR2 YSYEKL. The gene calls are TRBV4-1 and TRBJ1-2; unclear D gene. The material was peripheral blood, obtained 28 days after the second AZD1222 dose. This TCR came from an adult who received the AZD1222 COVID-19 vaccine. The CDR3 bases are TGCGCCAGCAGCCAAGCACCTTATGGCTACACCTTC. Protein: CASSQAPYGYTF.